This T cell receptor (beta chain) was sequenced during a study of blood T cells in healthy people across ages. Study results and limitations: TCR beta diversity, measured per million T cells, fell in a roughly linear way with age.

Germline values: CDR1 DFQATT, CDR2 SNEGSKA (reference sequence). The length of the CDR3 is 14 residues. The V segment lost 4 bases and the J segment 6 bases; nucleotides outside the gene matches: 8. The second PCR ran about 6 to 12 cycles with a sample-barcoded 5' primer and J-beta primers. Each cDNA was tagged by a template-switch adaptor containing 12 random nucleotides. TCRdb ran MiXCR on the 5' RACE reads and lists one entry per CDR3 protein. The sample lists 630,000 or so distinct CDR3 sequences, about 30% occurring once. Comment on this clonotype: Its antigen is not identified.

The material sequenced was blood. The TCR sequence derives from a woman aged 80 or over in good health. This sequence joins TRBV20-1 and TRBJ2-1; 8 positions agree with TRBD1. The CDR3 DNA reads TGCAGTGCTATTCCCCGGACAGGGTGCAATGAGCAGTTCTTC. It specifies CSAIPRTGCNEQFF.